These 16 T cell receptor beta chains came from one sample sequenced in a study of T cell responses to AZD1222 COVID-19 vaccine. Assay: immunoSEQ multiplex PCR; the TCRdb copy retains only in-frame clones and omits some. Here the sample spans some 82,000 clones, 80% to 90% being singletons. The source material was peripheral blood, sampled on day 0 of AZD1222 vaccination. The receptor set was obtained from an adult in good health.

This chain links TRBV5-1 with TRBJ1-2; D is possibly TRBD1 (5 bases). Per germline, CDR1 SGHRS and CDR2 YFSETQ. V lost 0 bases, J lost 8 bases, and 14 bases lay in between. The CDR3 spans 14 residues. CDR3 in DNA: TGCGCCAGCAGCTTGGGGGGCAGGGTACGCGGCTACACCTTC. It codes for CASSLGGRVRGYTF. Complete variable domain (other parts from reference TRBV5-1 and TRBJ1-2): KAGVTQTPRYLIKTRGQQVTLSCSPISGHRSVSWYQQTPGQGLQFLFEYFSETQRNKGNFPGRFSGRQFSNSRSEMNVSTLELGDSALYLCASSLGGRVRGYTFGSGTRLTVV.

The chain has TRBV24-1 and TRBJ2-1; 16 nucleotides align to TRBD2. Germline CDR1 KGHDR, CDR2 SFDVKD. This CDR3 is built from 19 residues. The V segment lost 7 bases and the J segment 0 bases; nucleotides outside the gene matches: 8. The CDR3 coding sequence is TGTGCCACCAGCCCAACCGGGACTAGCGGGGGGGGCTCCTACAATGAGCAGTTCTTC. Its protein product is CATSPTGTSGGGSYNEQFF.

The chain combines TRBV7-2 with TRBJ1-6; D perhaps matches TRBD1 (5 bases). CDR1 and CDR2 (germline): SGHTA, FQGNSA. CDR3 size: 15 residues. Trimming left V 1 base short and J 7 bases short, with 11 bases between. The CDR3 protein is CASSLEGTVNSPLHF. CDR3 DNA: TGTGCCAGCAGCTTAGAGGGGACTGTGAATTCACCCCTCCACTTT.

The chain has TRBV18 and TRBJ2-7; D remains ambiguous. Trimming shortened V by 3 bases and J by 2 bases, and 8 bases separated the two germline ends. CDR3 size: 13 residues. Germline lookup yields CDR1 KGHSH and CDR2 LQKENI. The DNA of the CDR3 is TGTGCCAGCTCACCCAAGGGTCCCTACGAGCAGTACTTC. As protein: CASSPKGPYEQYF.

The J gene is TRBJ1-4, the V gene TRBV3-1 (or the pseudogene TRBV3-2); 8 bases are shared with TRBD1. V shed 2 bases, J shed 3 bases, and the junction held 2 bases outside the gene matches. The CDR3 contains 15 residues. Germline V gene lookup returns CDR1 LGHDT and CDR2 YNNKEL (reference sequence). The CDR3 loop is CASSQPGQANEKLFF. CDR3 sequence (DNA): TGTGCCAGCAGCCAACCGGGACAGGCTAATGAAAAACTGTTTTTT.

This CDR3 is CAWIPGAGDTIYF. The CDR3 bases are TGTGCCTGGATACCAGGGGCCGGGGACACCATATATTTT. This sequence joins TRBV30 and TRBJ1-3, with a tentative D call TRBD1 (6 bases). The CDR3 runs to 13 residues. Germline loops: CDR1 GTSNPN, CDR2 SVGIG (reference sequence). Trimming took 4 bases from V and 8 from J, leaving 15 bases between them.

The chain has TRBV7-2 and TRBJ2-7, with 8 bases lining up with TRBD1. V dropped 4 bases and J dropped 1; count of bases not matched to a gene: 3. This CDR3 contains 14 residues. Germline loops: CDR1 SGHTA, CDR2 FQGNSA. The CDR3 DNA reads TGTGCCAGCAGCTCCGACAGGGGTTCCTACGAGCAGTACTTC. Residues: CASSSDRGSYEQYF.

Here the CDR3 DNA reads TGTGCCAGCAGCGCCCCGGGGTCGAGTGATTCACCCCTCCACTTT. Its protein is CASSAPGSSDSPLHF. The genes are TRBV2 and TRBJ1-6; the D is unclear. Trimming stripped 6 bases from V and 8 bases from J, with 17 bases between. There are 15 residues in the CDR3. Looked up from germline, CDR1 is SNHLY and CDR2 is FYNNEI.

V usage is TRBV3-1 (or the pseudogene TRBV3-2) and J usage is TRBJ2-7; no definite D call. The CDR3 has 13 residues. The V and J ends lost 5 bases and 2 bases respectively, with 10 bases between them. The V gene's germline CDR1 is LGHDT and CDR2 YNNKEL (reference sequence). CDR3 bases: TGTGCCAGCAGCAAAAGGCCCCCCTACGAGCAGTACTTC. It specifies CASSKRPPYEQYF.

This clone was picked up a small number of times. CDR3 amino acids: CASSFKMNTEAFF. CDR3 DNA sequence: TGTGCCAGCAGTTTTAAGATGAACACTGAAGCTTTCTTT. The chain uses TRBV28 and TRBJ1-1; no definite D call. Germline CDR1 reads MDHEN; CDR2 reads SYDVKM. Trimming shortened V by 3 bases and J by 0 bases, and 5 bases separated the two germline ends. The CDR3 runs to 13 residues.

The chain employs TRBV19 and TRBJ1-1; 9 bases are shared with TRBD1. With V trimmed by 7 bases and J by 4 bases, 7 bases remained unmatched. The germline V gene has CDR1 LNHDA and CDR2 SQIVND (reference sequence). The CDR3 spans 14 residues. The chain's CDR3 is CASTTGGLGTEAFF. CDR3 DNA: TGTGCCAGTACCACAGGGGGCTTAGGCACTGAAGCTTTCTTT.

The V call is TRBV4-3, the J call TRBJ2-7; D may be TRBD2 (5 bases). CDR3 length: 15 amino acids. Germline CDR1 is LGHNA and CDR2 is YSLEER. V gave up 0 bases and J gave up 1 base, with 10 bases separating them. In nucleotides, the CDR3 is TGCGCCAGCAGCCAAGAAGGGCGGGCATCCTACGAGCAGTACTTC. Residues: CASSQEGRASYEQYF.

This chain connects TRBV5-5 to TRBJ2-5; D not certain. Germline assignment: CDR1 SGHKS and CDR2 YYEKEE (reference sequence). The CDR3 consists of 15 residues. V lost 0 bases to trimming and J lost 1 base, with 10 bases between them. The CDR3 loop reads CASSLGGSVQETQYF. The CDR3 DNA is TGTGCCAGCAGCTTGGGGGGTTCGGTCCAAGAGACCCAGTACTTC.

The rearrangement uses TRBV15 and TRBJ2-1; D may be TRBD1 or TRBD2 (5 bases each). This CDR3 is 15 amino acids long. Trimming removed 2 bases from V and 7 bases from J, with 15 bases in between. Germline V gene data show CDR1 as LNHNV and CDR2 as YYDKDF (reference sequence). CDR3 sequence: CATSRQNRGRNEQFF. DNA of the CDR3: TGTGCCACCAGCAGACAAAACCGGGGCAGAAATGAGCAGTTCTTC. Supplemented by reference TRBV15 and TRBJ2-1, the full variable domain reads DAMVIQNPRYQVTQFGKPVTLSCSQTLNHNVMYWYQQKSSQAPKLLFHYYDKDFNNEADTPDNFQSRRPNTSFCFLDIRSPGLGDTAMYLCATSRQNRGRNEQFFGPGTRLTVL.

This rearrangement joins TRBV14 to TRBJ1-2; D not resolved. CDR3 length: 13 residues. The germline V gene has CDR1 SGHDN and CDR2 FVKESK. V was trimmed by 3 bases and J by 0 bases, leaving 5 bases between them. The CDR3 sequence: CASSQVANYGYTF. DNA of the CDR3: TGTGCCAGCAGCCAGGTTGCTAACTATGGCTACACCTTC.

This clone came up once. This CDR3 is CASSDVRRGQETQYF. CDR3 DNA: TGTGCCAGCAGTGACGTCCGGAGGGGCCAAGAGACCCAGTACTTC. This rearrangement joins TRBV25-1 to TRBJ2-5, with D possibly TRBD2 on 6 matching bases. V was pared by 3 bases and J by 1 base, with 12 bases between. This CDR3 is built from 15 residues. Germline-derived CDR1 and CDR2 are MGHDK and SYGVNS.